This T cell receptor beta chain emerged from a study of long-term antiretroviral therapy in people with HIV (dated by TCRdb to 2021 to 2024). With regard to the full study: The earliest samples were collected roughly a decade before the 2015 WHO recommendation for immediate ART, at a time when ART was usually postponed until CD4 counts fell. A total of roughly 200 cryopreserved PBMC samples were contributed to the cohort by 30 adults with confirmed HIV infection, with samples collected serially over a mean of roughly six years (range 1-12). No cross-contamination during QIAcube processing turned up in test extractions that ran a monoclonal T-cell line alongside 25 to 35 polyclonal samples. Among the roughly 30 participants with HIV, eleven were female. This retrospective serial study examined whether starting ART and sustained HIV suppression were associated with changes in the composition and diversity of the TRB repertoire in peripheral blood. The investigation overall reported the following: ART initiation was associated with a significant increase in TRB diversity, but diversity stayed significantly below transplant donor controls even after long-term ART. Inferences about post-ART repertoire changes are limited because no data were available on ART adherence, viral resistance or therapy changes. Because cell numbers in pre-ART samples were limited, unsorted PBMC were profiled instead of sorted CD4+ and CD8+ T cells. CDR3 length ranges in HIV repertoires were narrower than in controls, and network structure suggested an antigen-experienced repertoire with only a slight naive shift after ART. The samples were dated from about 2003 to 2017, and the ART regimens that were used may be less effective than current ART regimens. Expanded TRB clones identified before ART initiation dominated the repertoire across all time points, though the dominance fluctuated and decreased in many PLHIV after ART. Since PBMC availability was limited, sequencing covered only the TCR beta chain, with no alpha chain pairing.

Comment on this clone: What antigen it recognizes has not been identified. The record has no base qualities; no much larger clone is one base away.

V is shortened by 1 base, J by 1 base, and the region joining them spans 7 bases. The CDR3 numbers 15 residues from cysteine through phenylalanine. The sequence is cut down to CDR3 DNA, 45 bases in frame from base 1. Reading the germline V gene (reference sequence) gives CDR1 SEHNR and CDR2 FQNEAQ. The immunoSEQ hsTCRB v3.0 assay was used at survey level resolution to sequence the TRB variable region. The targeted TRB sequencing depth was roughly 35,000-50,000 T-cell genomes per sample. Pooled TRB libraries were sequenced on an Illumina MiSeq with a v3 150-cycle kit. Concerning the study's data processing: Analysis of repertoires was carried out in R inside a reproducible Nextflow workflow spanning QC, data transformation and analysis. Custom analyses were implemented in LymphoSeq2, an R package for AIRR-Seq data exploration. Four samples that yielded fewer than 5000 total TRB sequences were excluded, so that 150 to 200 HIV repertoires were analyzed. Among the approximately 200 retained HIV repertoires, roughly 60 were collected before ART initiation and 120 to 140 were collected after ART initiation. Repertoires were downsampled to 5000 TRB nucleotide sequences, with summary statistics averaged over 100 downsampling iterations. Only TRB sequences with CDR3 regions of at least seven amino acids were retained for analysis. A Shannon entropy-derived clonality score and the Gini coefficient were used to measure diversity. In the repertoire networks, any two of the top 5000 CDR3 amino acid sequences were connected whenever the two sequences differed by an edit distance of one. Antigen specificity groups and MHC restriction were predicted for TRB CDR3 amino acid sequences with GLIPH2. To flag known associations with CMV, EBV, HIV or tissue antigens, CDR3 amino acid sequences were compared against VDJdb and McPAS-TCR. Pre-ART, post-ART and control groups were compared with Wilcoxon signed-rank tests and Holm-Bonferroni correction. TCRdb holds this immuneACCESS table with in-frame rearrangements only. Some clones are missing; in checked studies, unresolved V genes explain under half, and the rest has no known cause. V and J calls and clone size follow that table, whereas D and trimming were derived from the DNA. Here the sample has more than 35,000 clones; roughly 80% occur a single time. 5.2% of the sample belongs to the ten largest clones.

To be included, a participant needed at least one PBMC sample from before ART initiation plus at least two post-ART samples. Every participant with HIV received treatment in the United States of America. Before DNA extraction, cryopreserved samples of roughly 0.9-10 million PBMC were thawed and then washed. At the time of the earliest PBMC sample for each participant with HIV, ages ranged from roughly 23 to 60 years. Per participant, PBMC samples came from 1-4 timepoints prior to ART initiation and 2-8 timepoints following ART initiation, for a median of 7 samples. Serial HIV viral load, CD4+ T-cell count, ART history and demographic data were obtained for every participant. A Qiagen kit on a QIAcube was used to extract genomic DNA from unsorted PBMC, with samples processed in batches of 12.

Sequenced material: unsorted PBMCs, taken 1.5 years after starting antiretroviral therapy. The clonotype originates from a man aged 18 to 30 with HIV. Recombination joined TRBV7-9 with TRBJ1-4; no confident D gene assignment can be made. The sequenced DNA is TGTGCCAGCAGCTTAGGAGGGAAAACTAATGAAAAACTGTTTTTT. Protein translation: CASSLGGKTNEKLFF. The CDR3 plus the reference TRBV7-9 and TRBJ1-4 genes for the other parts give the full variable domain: DTGVSQNPRHKITKRGQNVTFRCDPISEHNRLYWYRQTLGQGPEFLTYFQNEAQLEKSRLLSDRFSAERPKGSFSTLEIQRTEQGDSAMYLCASSLGGKTNEKLFFGSGTQLSVL.